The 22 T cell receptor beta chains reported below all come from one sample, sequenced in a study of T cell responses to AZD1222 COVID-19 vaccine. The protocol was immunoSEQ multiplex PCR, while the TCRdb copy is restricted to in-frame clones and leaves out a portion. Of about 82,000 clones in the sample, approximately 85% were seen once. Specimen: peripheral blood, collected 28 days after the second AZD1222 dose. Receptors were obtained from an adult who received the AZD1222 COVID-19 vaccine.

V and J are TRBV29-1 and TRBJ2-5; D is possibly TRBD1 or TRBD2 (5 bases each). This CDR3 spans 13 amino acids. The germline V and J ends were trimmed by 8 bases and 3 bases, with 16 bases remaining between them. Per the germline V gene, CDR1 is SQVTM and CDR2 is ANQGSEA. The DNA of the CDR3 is TGCAGCACAAAAGGTTGGGGGAAAGAGACCCAGTACTTC. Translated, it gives CSTKGWGKETQYF.

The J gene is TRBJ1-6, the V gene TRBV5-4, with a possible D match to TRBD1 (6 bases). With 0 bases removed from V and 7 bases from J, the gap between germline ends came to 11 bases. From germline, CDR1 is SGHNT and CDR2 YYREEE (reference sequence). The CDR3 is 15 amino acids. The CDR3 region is CASSLGRTENSPLHF. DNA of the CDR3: TGTGCCAGCAGCTTGGGGCGGACAGAAAATTCACCCCTCCACTTT. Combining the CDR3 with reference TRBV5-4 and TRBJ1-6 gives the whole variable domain ETGVTQSPTHLIKTRGQQVTLRCSSQSGHNTVSWYQQALGQGPQFIFQYYREEENGRGNFPPRFSGLQFPNYSSELNVNALELDDSALYLCASSLGRTENSPLHFGNGTRLTVT.

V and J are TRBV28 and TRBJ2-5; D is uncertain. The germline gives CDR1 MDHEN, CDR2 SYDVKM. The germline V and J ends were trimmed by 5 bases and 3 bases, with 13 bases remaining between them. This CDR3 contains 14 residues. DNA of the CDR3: TGTGCCAGCAGTCTACGACTTCCTAAAGAGACCCAGTACTTC. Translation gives CASSLRLPKETQYF. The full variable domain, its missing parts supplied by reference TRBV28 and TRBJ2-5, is DVKVTQSSRYLVKRTGEKVFLECVQDMDHENMFWYRQDPGLGLRLIYFSYDVKMKEKGDIPEGYSVSREKKERFSLILESASTNQTSMYLCASSLRLPKETQYFGPGTRLLVL.

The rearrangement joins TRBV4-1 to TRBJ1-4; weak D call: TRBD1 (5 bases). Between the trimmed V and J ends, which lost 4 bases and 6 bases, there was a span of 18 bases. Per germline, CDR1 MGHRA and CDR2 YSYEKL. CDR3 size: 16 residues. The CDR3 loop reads CASSPRKPGGDEKLFF. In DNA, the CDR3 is TGCGCCAGCAGCCCCCGCAAACCCGGGGGGGATGAAAAACTGTTTTTT.

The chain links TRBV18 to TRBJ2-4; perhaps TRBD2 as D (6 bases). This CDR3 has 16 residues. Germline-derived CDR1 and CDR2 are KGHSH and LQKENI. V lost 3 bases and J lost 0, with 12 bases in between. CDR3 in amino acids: CASSPGGKLAKNIQYF. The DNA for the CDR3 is TGTGCCAGCTCACCCGGCGGGAAGCTAGCCAAAAACATTCAGTACTTC.

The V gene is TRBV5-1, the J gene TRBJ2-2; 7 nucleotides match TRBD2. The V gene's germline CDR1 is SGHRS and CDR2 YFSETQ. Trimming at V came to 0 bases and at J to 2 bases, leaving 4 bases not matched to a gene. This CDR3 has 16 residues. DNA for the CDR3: TGCGCCAGCAGCTTGGGTGCGGGGGTAAACACCGGGGAGCTGTTTTTT. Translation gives CASSLGAGVNTGELFF.

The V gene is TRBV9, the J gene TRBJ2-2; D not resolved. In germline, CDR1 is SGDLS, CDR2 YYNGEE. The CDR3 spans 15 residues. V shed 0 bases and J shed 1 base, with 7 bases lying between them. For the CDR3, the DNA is TGTGCCAGCAGCGTAGCCGCAGGGAACACCGGGGAGCTGTTTTTT. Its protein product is CASSVAAGNTGELFF. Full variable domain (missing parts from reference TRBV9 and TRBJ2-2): DSGVTQTPKHLITATGQRVTLRCSPRSGDLSVYWYQQSLDQGLQFLIQYYNGEERAKGNILERFSAQQFPDLHSELNLSSLELGDSALYFCASSVAAGNTGELFFGEGSRLTVL.

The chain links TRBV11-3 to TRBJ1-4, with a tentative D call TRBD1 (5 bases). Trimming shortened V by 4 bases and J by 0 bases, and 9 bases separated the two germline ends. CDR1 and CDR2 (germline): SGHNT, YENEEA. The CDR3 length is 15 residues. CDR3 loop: CASSWGTSTNEKLFF. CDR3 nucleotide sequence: TGTGCCAGCAGCTGGGGCACGTCAACTAATGAAAAACTGTTTTTT.

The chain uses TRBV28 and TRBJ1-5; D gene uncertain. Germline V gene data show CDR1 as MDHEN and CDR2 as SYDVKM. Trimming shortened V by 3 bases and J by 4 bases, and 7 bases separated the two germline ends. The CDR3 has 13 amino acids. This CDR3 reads CASSFRINQPQHF. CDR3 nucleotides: TGTGCCAGCAGTTTCCGAATTAATCAGCCCCAGCATTTT.

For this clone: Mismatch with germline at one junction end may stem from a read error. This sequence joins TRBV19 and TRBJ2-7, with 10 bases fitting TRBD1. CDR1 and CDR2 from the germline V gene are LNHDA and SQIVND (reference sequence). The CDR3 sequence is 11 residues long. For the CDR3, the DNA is TGTGCCACCCCTGGTTCGGGACAGGGGTCCTTC. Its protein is CATPGSGQGSF.

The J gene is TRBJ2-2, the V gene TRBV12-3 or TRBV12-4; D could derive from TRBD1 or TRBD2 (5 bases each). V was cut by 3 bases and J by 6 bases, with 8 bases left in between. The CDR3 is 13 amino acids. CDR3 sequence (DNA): TGTGCCAGCAGTTTTTCGGGGCCCGGGGAGCTGTTTTTT. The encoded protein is CASSFSGPGELFF.

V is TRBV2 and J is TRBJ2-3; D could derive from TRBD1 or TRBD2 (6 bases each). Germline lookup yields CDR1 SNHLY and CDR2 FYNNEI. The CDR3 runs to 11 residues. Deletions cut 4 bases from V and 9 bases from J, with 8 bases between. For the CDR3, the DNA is TGTGCCAGCAGTGGCGGGACAACGCAGTATTTT. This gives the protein CASSGGTTQYF.

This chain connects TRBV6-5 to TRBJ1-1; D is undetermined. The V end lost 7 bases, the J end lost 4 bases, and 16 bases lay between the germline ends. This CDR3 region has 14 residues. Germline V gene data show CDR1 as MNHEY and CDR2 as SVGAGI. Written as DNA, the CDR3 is TGTGCCAGCACCTCGACGGACTTAGTCACTGAAGCTTTCTTT. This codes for CASTSTDLVTEAFF.

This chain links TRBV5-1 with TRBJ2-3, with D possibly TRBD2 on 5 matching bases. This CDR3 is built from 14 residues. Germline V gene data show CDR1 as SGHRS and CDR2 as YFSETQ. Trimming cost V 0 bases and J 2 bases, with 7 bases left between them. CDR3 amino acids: CASSLGRATDTQYF. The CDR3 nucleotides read TGCGCCAGCAGCTTGGGGCGGGCCACAGATACGCAGTATTTT. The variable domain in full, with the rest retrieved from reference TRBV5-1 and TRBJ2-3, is KAGVTQTPRYLIKTRGQQVTLSCSPISGHRSVSWYQQTPGQGLQFLFEYFSETQRNKGNFPGRFSGRQFSNSRSEMNVSTLELGDSALYLCASSLGRATDTQYFGPGTRLTVL.

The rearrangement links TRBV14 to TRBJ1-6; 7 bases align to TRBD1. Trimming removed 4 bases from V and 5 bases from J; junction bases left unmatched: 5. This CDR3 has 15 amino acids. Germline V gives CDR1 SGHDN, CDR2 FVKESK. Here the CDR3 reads CASSLPGTDNSPLHF. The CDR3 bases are TGTGCCAGCAGCCTACCCGGGACAGATAATTCACCCCTCCACTTT.

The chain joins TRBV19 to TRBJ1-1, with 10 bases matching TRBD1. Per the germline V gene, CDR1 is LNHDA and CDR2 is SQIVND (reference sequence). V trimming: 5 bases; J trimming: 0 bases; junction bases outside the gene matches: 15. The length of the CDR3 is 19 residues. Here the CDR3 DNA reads TGTGCCAGTAGTGTGGGACAGGGGAATACAATCTCAATGAACACTGAAGCTTTCTTT. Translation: CASSVGQGNTISMNTEAFF.

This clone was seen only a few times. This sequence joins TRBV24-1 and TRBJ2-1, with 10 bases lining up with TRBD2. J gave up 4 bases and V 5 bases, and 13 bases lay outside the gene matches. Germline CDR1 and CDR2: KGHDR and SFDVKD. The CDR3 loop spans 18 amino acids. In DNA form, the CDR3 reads TGTGCCACCAGTGCCTCCAGGCCTAGCGGGGGCCTTTACAATGAGCAGTTCTTC. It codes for CATSASRPSGGLYNEQFF.

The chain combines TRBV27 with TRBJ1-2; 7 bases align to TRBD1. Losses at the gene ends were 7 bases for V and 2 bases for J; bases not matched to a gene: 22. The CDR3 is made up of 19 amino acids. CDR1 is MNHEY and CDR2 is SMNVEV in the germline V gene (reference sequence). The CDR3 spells CASKRGAGGAPVLNYGYTF. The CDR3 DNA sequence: TGTGCCAGCAAACGGGGGGCAGGGGGGGCCCCCGTGTTAAACTATGGCTACACCTTC.

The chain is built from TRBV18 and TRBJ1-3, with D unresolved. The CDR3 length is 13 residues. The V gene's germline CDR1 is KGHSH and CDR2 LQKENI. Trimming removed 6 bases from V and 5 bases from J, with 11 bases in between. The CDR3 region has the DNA TGTGCCAGCTCTCCCGACCGAAGAAACACCATATATTTT. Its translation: CASSPDRRNTIYF.

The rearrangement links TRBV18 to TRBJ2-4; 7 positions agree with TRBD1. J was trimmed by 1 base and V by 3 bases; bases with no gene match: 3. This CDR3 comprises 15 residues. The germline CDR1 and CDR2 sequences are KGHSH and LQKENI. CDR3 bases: TGTGCCAGCTCACCGAAGACAGGGGCCAAAAACATTCAGTACTTC. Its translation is CASSPKTGAKNIQYF. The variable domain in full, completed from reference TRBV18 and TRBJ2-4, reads NAGVMQNPRHLVRRRGQEARLRCSPMKGHSHVYWYRQLPEEGLKFMVYLQKENIIDESGMPKERFSAEFPKEGPSILRIQQVVRGDSAAYFCASSPKTGAKNIQYFGAGTRLSVL.

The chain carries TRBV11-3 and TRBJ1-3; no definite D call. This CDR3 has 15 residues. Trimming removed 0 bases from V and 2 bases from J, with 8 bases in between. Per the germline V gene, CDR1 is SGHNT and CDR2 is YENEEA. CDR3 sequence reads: CASSLDGVTGNTIYF. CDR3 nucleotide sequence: TGTGCCAGCAGCTTAGATGGGGTCACTGGAAACACCATATATTTT.

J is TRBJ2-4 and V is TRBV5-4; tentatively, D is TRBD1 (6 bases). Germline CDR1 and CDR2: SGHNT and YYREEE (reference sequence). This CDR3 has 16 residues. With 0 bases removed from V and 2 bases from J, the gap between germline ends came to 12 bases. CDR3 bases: TGTGCCAGCAGCTTGGCCGGGACATTGACCAAAAACATTCAGTACTTC. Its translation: CASSLAGTLTKNIQYF.